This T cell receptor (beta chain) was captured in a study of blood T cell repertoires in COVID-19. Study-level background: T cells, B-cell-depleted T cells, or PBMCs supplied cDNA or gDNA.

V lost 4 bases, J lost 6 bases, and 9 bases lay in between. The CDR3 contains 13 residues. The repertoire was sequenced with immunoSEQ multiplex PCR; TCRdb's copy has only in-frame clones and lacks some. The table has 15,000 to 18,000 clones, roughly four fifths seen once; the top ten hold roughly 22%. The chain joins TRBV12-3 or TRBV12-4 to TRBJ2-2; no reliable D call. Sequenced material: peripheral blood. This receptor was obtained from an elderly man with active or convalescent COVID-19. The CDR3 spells CASSSFSSGELFF. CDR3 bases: TGTGCCAGCAGTTCCTTCTCGTCCGGGGAGCTGTTTTTT.